The rows below give T cell receptor beta chains drawn from one sample of a study of patients and donors after allogeneic stem cell transplantation. TCRdb recomputed calls from the RT-PCR reads with MiXCR, one row per CDR3 protein. The sample holds almost 20,000 distinct CDR3 sequences, approximately 4.4% seen once. The sample consisted of blood, either unsorted or a sorted T cell fraction (not recorded which). Every receptor here comes from a human donor who was either an allogeneic HSCT recipient or a stem cell or donor lymphocyte infusion donor (not recorded which). It is not recorded whose cells these are; they may come from a transplant donor. Both conserved end residues are trimmed from each CDR3. The order of the fields is J gene, V gene, clone size, CDR3 protein. Size values are once, few and many counts, or a class for expanded clones, and some rows have none.

j_call: TRBJ1-1; v_call: TRBV7-8; clone_size: many; cdr3_aa: ASSSQGLNTEAF
j_call: TRBJ2-5; v_call: TRBV20-1; clone_size: NA; cdr3_aa: SARRLAGPQETQY
j_call: TRBJ2-5; v_call: TRBV5-1; clone_size: few; cdr3_aa: ASSPTGDRETQY
j_call: TRBJ2-6; v_call: TRBV12-3/TRBV12-4; clone_size: many; cdr3_aa: ASSSANVLT
j_call: TRBJ1-2; v_call: TRBV5-1; clone_size: many; cdr3_aa: ASSLGHYGYT
j_call: TRBJ1-1; v_call: TRBV5-1; clone_size: many; cdr3_aa: ASSLEGFDTEAF
j_call: TRBJ2-7; v_call: TRBV6-2/TRBV6-3; clone_size: many; cdr3_aa: ASSPRGYEQY
j_call: TRBJ2-7; v_call: TRBV7-8; clone_size: many; cdr3_aa: ASSLDRRRVYEQY
j_call: TRBJ2-5; v_call: TRBV9; clone_size: few; cdr3_aa: ASSARRGQETQY
j_call: TRBJ2-3; v_call: TRBV14; clone_size: many; cdr3_aa: ASSQGNTQY
j_call: TRBJ1-5; v_call: TRBV7-9; clone_size: many; cdr3_aa: ASSLEGTQPQH
j_call: TRBJ2-7; v_call: TRBV11-1; clone_size: many; cdr3_aa: ASRRTGSSYEQY
j_call: TRBJ2-5; v_call: TRBV6-1; clone_size: few; cdr3_aa: ASSRQSQETQY
j_call: TRBJ2-5; v_call: TRBV6-1; clone_size: many; cdr3_aa: ASSGQALSQY
j_call: TRBJ2-7; v_call: TRBV21-1; clone_size: many; cdr3_aa: ASTSGTENSYEQY
j_call: TRBJ2-7; v_call: TRBV7-9; clone_size: NA; cdr3_aa: ASSLGVTGIGEQY
j_call: TRBJ2-5; v_call: TRBV6-1; clone_size: few; cdr3_aa: ASSTGGRRETQY
j_call: TRBJ1-6; v_call: TRBV3-1; clone_size: many; cdr3_aa: ASSQDWGGYNSPLH
j_call: TRBJ1-1; v_call: TRBV6-1; clone_size: few; cdr3_aa: ASRGGQKNTEAF
j_call: TRBJ1-4; v_call: TRBV6-1; clone_size: many; cdr3_aa: ASARQGARTNEKLF
j_call: TRBJ1-6; v_call: TRBV10-3; clone_size: many; cdr3_aa: AISETGQGGSPLH
j_call: TRBJ2-3; v_call: TRBV7-8; clone_size: many; cdr3_aa: ASSRREARTDTQY
j_call: TRBJ2-2; v_call: TRBV5-6; clone_size: few; cdr3_aa: ASSASGTGTGELF
j_call: TRBJ2-7; v_call: TRBV7-9; clone_size: many; cdr3_aa: ASSSQLAGSPYEQY
j_call: TRBJ2-3; v_call: TRBV27; clone_size: medium-sized; cdr3_aa: ASSSGTGYDTQY
j_call: TRBJ1-5; v_call: TRBV19; clone_size: many; cdr3_aa: ASNLLGDNQPQH
j_call: TRBJ1-2; v_call: TRBV4-1; clone_size: many; cdr3_aa: ASSPLTGLPNYGYT
j_call: TRBJ1-4; v_call: TRBV7-9; clone_size: many; cdr3_aa: ASILNEKLF
j_call: TRBJ2-3; v_call: TRBV10-3; clone_size: medium-sized; cdr3_aa: ATFPAPTADTQY
j_call: TRBJ2-3; v_call: TRBV2; clone_size: many; cdr3_aa: ADSDDTDTQY
j_call: TRBJ1-2; v_call: TRBV6-1; clone_size: NA; cdr3_aa: ASTHRGHYGYT
j_call: TRBJ2-3; v_call: TRBV15; clone_size: few; cdr3_aa: ATSRGQRQSTDTQY
j_call: TRBJ1-1; v_call: TRBV18; clone_size: many; cdr3_aa: ASSPSSGGTEAF
j_call: TRBJ2-1; v_call: TRBV5-4; clone_size: few; cdr3_aa: ASSFTGSGGVNEQF
j_call: TRBJ2-7; v_call: TRBV5-1; clone_size: many; cdr3_aa: ASRPGTGVYEQY
j_call: TRBJ1-3; v_call: TRBV29-1; clone_size: many; cdr3_aa: SVEPRSGNTIY
j_call: TRBJ2-1; v_call: TRBV18; clone_size: NA; cdr3_aa: ASSPRSGRGNEQF
j_call: TRBJ1-6; v_call: TRBV5-6; clone_size: many; cdr3_aa: ASSLRGKYNSPLH
j_call: TRBJ2-1; v_call: TRBV25-1; clone_size: many; cdr3_aa: ASSLHRGLSDEQF
j_call: TRBJ2-3; v_call: TRBV29-1; clone_size: NA; cdr3_aa: SVEDRGLEREKDTQY
j_call: TRBJ1-2; v_call: TRBV7-9; clone_size: NA; cdr3_aa: ASRTDRGEYGYT
j_call: TRBJ1-1; v_call: TRBV7-9; clone_size: many; cdr3_aa: ASSPTGQGHTEAF
j_call: TRBJ1-3; v_call: TRBV6-1; clone_size: many; cdr3_aa: ASTLGHSGNTIY
j_call: TRBJ2-2; v_call: TRBV7-2; clone_size: many; cdr3_aa: ASSLDGRRRAPGELF
j_call: TRBJ2-5; v_call: TRBV7-8; clone_size: few; cdr3_aa: AGAQGLEDTQY
j_call: TRBJ2-7; v_call: TRBV7-9; clone_size: NA; cdr3_aa: ASSLRYEQY
j_call: TRBJ2-3; v_call: TRBV7-6; clone_size: many; cdr3_aa: ASSSYGGGPDTQY
j_call: TRBJ2-7; v_call: TRBV4-2; clone_size: medium-sized; cdr3_aa: ASSQDIMGYEQY
j_call: TRBJ2-3; v_call: TRBV4-2; clone_size: many; cdr3_aa: ASSQGLADGTDTQY
j_call: TRBJ1-1; v_call: TRBV13; clone_size: few; cdr3_aa: ASSTRWDGGNTEAF
j_call: TRBJ2-4; v_call: TRBV10-3; clone_size: many; cdr3_aa: AISESGSAKNIQY
j_call: TRBJ1-1; v_call: TRBV7-9; clone_size: many; cdr3_aa: ASSLTSEAF
j_call: TRBJ2-5; v_call: TRBV11-2; clone_size: many; cdr3_aa: ASSSPVEGETQY
j_call: TRBJ1-1; v_call: TRBV18; clone_size: few; cdr3_aa: ASSPAGQANTEAF
j_call: TRBJ1-1; v_call: TRBV20-1; clone_size: many; cdr3_aa: SVRRAF
j_call: TRBJ1-3; v_call: TRBV12-5; clone_size: few; cdr3_aa: ASGTSASGNTIY
j_call: TRBJ1-2; v_call: TRBV19; clone_size: many; cdr3_aa: ASSRKPTGMPNYGYT
j_call: TRBJ1-2; v_call: TRBV4-1; clone_size: many; cdr3_aa: ASSRGREGGYT